A single sample is the source of the 20 T cell receptor beta chains below, sequenced in a study of breast tumors, draining lymph nodes, adjacent tissues. The lymph nodes were axillary draining lymph nodes from breast cancer patients. TCRdb used MiXCR to reprocess the multiplex PCR reads, holding one entry per CDR3 protein. The sample lists around 290,000 distinct CDR3 sequences, about 30% occurring once. Sequencing input: axillary lymph node tissue. These receptors were taken from a female donor with breast cancer. Some clones in this sample may be carry-over from other donors' samples.

As concerns this clonotype: Just one base apart from a much larger clone, this may be a read error. The DNA is left out, because the CDR3 cannot be placed on it with certainty; the CDR3 is given as TCRdb lists it. The J gene is TRBJ1-3, the V gene TRBV7-7; TRBD1 is the table's D call and was not checked against the DNA. Counting both end residues, the CDR3 totals 15 amino acids. Germline-derived CDR1 and CDR2 are SSHAT and FNYEAQ (reference sequence). The CDR3 protein is CASSFGPGSGNTIHF.

This clonotype was seen many times. The chain is built from TRBV4-2 and TRBJ2-5; TRBD2 matches 10 bases. Germline V lookup: CDR1 LGHNA, CDR2 YNFKEQ. The trim removed 1 base at V and 2 bases at J, leaving 1 base unmatched. There are 15 residues in the CDR3. The CDR3 nucleotides read TGTGCCAGCAGCCAAGGGACTAGCGGACAAGAGACCCAGTACTTC. Its translation is CASSQGTSGQETQYF.

This sequence joins TRBV19 and TRBJ2-1; D possibly uses TRBD1 or TRBD2 (6 bases each). The CDR3 loop spans 16 amino acids. In germline, CDR1 is LNHDA, CDR2 SQIVND (reference sequence). V was trimmed by 6 bases and J by 5 bases, leaving 20 bases between them. CDR3 in amino acids: CASSSGTGRNDNEQFF. The CDR3 DNA sequence: TGTGCCAGTAGCAGTGGAACAGGGAGGAATGACAATGAGCAGTTCTTC.

The chain has TRBV20-1 and TRBJ1-2; D gene ambiguous. The CDR3 sequence is 11 residues long. Germline values: CDR1 DFQATT, CDR2 SNEGSKA (reference sequence). Trimming cost V 3 bases and J 0 bases, with 2 bases left between them. CDR3 sequence (DNA): TGCAGTGCTAGGGCTAACTATGGCTACACCTTC. The encoded protein is CSARANYGYTF.

At least ten counts were recorded for this clonotype. The gene calls are TRBV29-1 and TRBJ2-7, with a tentative D call TRBD1 (6 bases). From germline, CDR1 is SQVTM and CDR2 ANQGSEA. The V and J ends lost 4 bases and 0 bases respectively, with 16 bases between them. This CDR3 spans 15 amino acids. Written as DNA, the CDR3 is TGCAGCGTTGTAACAGGGCCAACGAGCTCCTACGAGCAGTACTTC. This encodes CSVVTGPTSSYEQYF.

This clonotype is a singleton in its sample. A read error may explain this, as a much larger clone is one base away. The chain links TRBV7-9 to TRBJ2-5; D is unclear. The CDR3 is made up of 14 amino acids. V was cut by 5 bases and J by 1 base, with 11 bases left in between. CDR1 and CDR2 (germline): SEHNR, FQNEAQ (reference sequence). As DNA, the CDR3 is TGTGCCAGCAGCCGACAACGTGCCCAAGAGACCCAGTACTTC. It yields the protein CASSRQRAQETQYF.

Comments on this clonotype: An end of the junction does not agree with germline; a read error may underlie this. The J gene is TRBJ2-7, the V gene TRBV7-2, with 8 nucleotides matching TRBD1. The germline gives CDR1 SGHTA, CDR2 FQGNSA. The CDR3 is 15 amino acids. In nucleotides, the CDR3 is TGTGCCAGCAGCTTAGCTTGGACAGGGCCGGACGAGCAGCACTTC. Its translation is CASSLAWTGPDEQHF.

This clonotype was detected a few times. V gene TRBV18 combines with J gene TRBJ2-7, with D perhaps assigned TRBD1 or TRBD2 (5 bases each). CDR1 and CDR2 (germline): KGHSH, LQKENI. The CDR3 length is 15 residues. V lost 0 bases and J 5 bases, leaving 14 bases between the germline ends. CDR3 loop: CASSPPGPRLDEQYF. The DNA for the CDR3 is TGTGCCAGCTCACCACCGGGACCACGCCTTGACGAGCAGTACTTC.

At least ten counts were recorded for this clonotype. J is TRBJ2-1 and V is TRBV20-1, with TRBD2 identical over 9 bases. The CDR3 contains 13 residues. The ends lost 7 bases at V and 11 bases at J; junction bases unmatched: 12. The V gene's germline CDR1 is DFQATT and CDR2 SNEGSKA (reference sequence). CDR3 loop: CSGSGSDRSKQFF. The CDR3 coding sequence is TGCAGTGGTAGCGGGAGCGACCGAAGTAAGCAGTTCTTC.

This clonotype has a count of ten or more. V is TRBV19 and J is TRBJ1-5; D unresolved. Trimming removed 5 bases at V and 1 base at J, with 6 bases between. This CDR3 contains 13 residues. The germline V gene encodes CDR1 LNHDA and CDR2 SQIVND (reference sequence). In DNA, the CDR3 is TGTGCCAGTAGTGTAGCAAGCAATCAGCCCCAGCATTTT. Translated: CASSVASNQPQHF. The whole variable domain, filled in from reference TRBV19 and TRBJ1-5, reads DGGITQSPKYLFRKEGQNVTLSCEQNLNHDAMYWYRQDPGQGLRLIYYSQIVNDFQKGDIAEGYSVSREKKESFPLTVTSAQKNPTAFYLCASSVASNQPQHFGDGTRLSIL.

This clonotype appeared many times. The chain joins TRBV5-1 to TRBJ2-2; D could derive from TRBD1 or TRBD2 (6 bases each). Trimming took 4 bases from V and 5 from J, leaving 15 bases between them. Germline lookup yields CDR1 SGHRS and CDR2 YFSETQ. The CDR3 runs to 15 residues. In DNA form, the CDR3 reads TGCGCCAGCAGCATAACAGGGAGGAGTACCGGGGAGCTGTTTTTT. Translated, it gives CASSITGRSTGELFF.

In this sample, this clonotype turned up many times. The J gene is TRBJ2-7, the V gene TRBV20-1, with TRBD1 identical over 9 bases. The CDR3 covers 14 residues. J lost 6 bases, V lost 6 bases, and 12 bases had no gene match. Germline V gene sequence: CDR1 DFQATT, CDR2 SNEGSKA (reference sequence). CDR3 sequence reads: CSASPGTGLGEQYF. CDR3 DNA sequence: TGCAGTGCCTCCCCCGGGACAGGGTTGGGCGAGCAGTACTTC.

This clonotype showed up many times. This chain joins TRBV5-1 and TRBJ1-2, with TRBD1 matching 8 bases. This CDR3 spans 15 amino acids. The V gene's germline CDR1 is SGHRS and CDR2 YFSETQ. The trim removed 0 bases at V and 5 bases at J, leaving 6 bases unmatched. The CDR3 DNA follows: TGCGCCAGCAGCTTGGCGAGACAGGGGATTTATGGCTACACCTTC. This codes for CASSLARQGIYGYTF.

About this clonotype: The junction shows a germline mismatch at one end, possibly a read error. The chain combines TRBV29-1 with TRBJ2-7, with 8 nucleotides matching TRBD1. Germline V lookup: CDR1 SQVTM, CDR2 ANQGSEA. This CDR3 is built from 13 residues. CDR3 bases: TGCAGCGTCGGAGCGACAGGGGCCTACGAGCAGCACTTC. It yields the protein CSVGATGAYEQHF.

The chain uses TRBV7-9 and TRBJ1-2; D gene uncertain. CDR1 SEHNR and CDR2 FQNEAQ come from the germline V gene (reference sequence). V dropped 4 bases and J dropped 4 bases, with 19 bases sitting between them. The CDR3 loop spans 16 amino acids. As DNA, the CDR3 is TGTGCCAGCAGCTCACTGGCCCGAAAAGCCCCCTATGGCTACACCTTC. This codes for CASSSLARKAPYGYTF.

This clonotype was recorded at least ten times. J is TRBJ1-4 and V is TRBV4-2, with D maybe TRBD1 (5 bases). V gave up 5 bases and J gave up 0 bases, with 22 bases separating them. CDR3 length equals 19 residues. CDR1 and CDR2 (germline): LGHNA, YNFKEQ. CDR3 nucleotides: TGTGCCAGCAGCGACGGGAATAGAGGTTGGGGGGCAACTAATGAAAAACTGTTTTTT. Protein: CASSDGNRGWGATNEKLFF.

This clonotype was counted ten times or more. CDR3 sequence: CSARDKRLHTGYTF. As DNA, the CDR3 is TGCAGTGCTAGAGATAAACGTCTCCATACGGGCTACACCTTC. The chain links TRBV20-1 to TRBJ1-2, with unresolved D. From germline, CDR1 is DFQATT and CDR2 SNEGSKA (reference sequence). The CDR3 is 14 residues long. The V gene lost 0 bases and the J gene lost 8 bases, with 16 bases spanning the gap.

On this clonotype: This may arise from a read error, as a much more abundant clone is one base away. V is TRBV6-5 and J is TRBJ2-3, with D possibly matching TRBD1 (6 bases). Per germline, CDR1 MNHEY and CDR2 SVGAGI. V was clipped by 8 bases and J by 0 bases, with 15 bases between them. The CDR3 loop spans 15 amino acids. The CDR3 nucleotides are TGTGCCAGCCGGATACGGGGACATAGCACAGATACGCAGTATTTT. It yields the protein CASRIRGHSTDTQYF.

V gene TRBV11-3 combines with J gene TRBJ2-2; maybe TRBD2 (6 bases). This CDR3 has 15 amino acids. The germline CDR1 and CDR2 sequences are SGHNT and YENEEA. V lost 1 base and J 6 bases, leaving 12 bases between the germline ends. CDR3 in amino acids: CASSLGGRSSGELFF. The CDR3 bases are TGTGCCAGCAGCTTAGGAGGGAGGTCTTCCGGGGAGCTGTTTTTT.

The chain employs TRBV19 and TRBJ1-1; D is ambiguous. Germline V gives CDR1 LNHDA, CDR2 SQIVND (reference sequence). This CDR3 is 14 amino acids long. Trimming took 6 bases from V and 4 from J, leaving 15 bases between them. Here the CDR3 reads CASSQRVGGTEAFF. The CDR3 region has the DNA TGTGCCAGTAGCCAGAGGGTAGGCGGCACTGAAGCTTTCTTT.